The clone carrying this T cell receptor beta chain was detected only a few times. Its antigen remains unknown. Each gene name is a mouse one. The CDR3 goes on 1 residue after the read ends, and that part is filled in from the germline J gene. Assay: immunoSEQ multiplex PCR; the TCRdb copy retains only in-frame clones and omits some. This repertoire shows about 8,200 clones, under 50% found once; its top ten account for roughly 8.4%. The record originates from a study of tissue T cells after allogeneic stem cell transplantation. Study results and limitations: TCR repertoires tracked anatomic similarity, regardless of disease or transplant status.

Time point described: mouse harvest day 7 after allogeneic transplant. Tail vein injection delivered 10^7 T-cell-depleted bone marrow cells and 10^6 splenic CD5+ T cells. Mice had MHC-mismatched B6 into BALB/c GVHD, sampled day 7 or 14. Germline V CDR1 and CDR2: KGHTA, FQNQQP. This CDR3 is built from 14 residues. This chain links TRBV23 with TRBJ2-5; the table gives TRBD2 as D, unverified against the DNA. The clonotype originates from a female BALB/c mouse given C57BL/6 T cells with graft-versus-host disease after an allogeneic hematopoietic cell transplant. The sample comprised gut tissue. CDR3 protein: CSSSPTGVQDTQYF. The covered CDR3 bases are TGCTCCAGCAGCCCGACTGGGGTCCAAGACACCCAGTAC.